One and the same sample provided the 5 T cell receptor beta chains below, sequenced in a study of TIL therapy for anti-PD-1-resistant metastatic lung cancer. Indicated time point: pre-treatment sample, taken before nivolumab and TIL therapy. The immunoSEQ assay was v3. The protocol was immunoSEQ multiplex PCR, while the TCRdb copy is restricted to in-frame clones and leaves out a portion. The sample includes over 15,000 clones, roughly 70% of them seen just once. This specimen was blood, taken at baseline. The receptors were gathered from a person between 25 and 80 years old with non-small cell lung cancer.

V gene TRBV6-4 combines with J gene TRBJ2-3; 8 bases map to TRBD2. The CDR3 loop spans 15 amino acids. The germline V gene encodes CDR1 MRHNA and CDR2 SNTAGT. Unmatched junction bases numbered 4, after V lost 5 bases and J lost 0 bases. CDR3 sequence reads: CASSTSGDSTDTQYF. DNA of the CDR3: TGTGCCAGCAGTACTAGCGGAGACAGCACAGATACGCAGTATTTT.

J is TRBJ2-7 and V is TRBV29-1; 8 bases map to TRBD2. With 7 bases clipped from V and 1 base from J, the junction kept 6 bases outside the gene matches. CDR3 length equals 13 residues. CDR1 is SQVTM and CDR2 is ANQGSEA in the germline V gene. The CDR3 here is CSASGLASYEQYF. The CDR3 DNA follows: TGCAGCGCTTCCGGACTAGCTTCCTACGAGCAGTACTTC.

J is TRBJ2-7 and V is TRBV30; 9 bases fit TRBD2. The V and J ends lost 3 bases and 3 bases, in that order; junction bases with no gene match: 9. Germline lookup yields CDR1 GTSNPN and CDR2 SVGIG (reference sequence). The CDR3 covers 15 residues. CDR3 amino acids: CAWRPLLAGNYEQYF. Here the CDR3 DNA reads TGTGCCTGGAGACCGCTTCTAGCGGGGAACTACGAGCAGTACTTC.

J is TRBJ2-3 and V is TRBV27; D ambiguous. V was trimmed by 2 bases and J by 7 bases, leaving 13 bases between them. The CDR3 covers 14 residues. Germline CDR1 reads MNHEY; CDR2 reads SMNVEV (reference sequence). The CDR3 sequence: CASSLKDPGNTQYF. CDR3 sequence (DNA): TGTGCCAGCAGTTTAAAGGACCCTGGGAATACGCAGTATTTT.

The chain couples TRBV30 to TRBJ2-3; 13 bases align to TRBD2. Looked up from germline, CDR1 is GTSNPN and CDR2 is SVGIG (reference sequence). V was pared by 0 bases and J by 3 bases, with 6 bases of the junction left unmatched. The length of the CDR3 is 17 residues. The CDR3 coding sequence is TGTGCCTGGAGTGTACTAGCGGGGGGGCCTTGGACAGATACGCAGTATTTT. Translated: CAWSVLAGGPWTDTQYF.